This section outlines one T cell receptor (beta chain) sequence together with its context. Methods used by the authors: The assay estimated nucleated cells by amplifying reference gene primers. Clones were read by immunoSEQ multiplex PCR, and TCRdb kept only the in-frame ones, dropping some. V and J calls and clone size follow that table, whereas D and trimming were derived from the DNA. Among around 60,000 clones listed, around nine tenths were seen once. CDR3 length equals 14 residues. V trimming: 2 bases; J trimming: 3 bases; junction bases outside the gene matches: 2. Germline CDR1 reads MNHEY; CDR2 reads SVGAGI. The data belong to a study of blood T cell repertoires in COVID-19. The wider study: COVID-19 samples from acute and convalescent phases originated in the United States, Italy and Spain. Nucleic acid was either cDNA or gDNA, and it came from T cells, B-cell-depleted T cells, or PBMCs.

This TCR derives from a man aged 60 to 69 with acute or convalescent COVID-19. This chain joins TRBV6-5 and TRBJ2-7, with TRBD1 identical over 9 bases. What was sequenced was peripheral blood. For the CDR3, the DNA is TGTGCCAGCAGTTACGGGGGACAGGGCTACGAGCAGTACTTC. This encodes CASSYGGQGYEQYF.